The rows below give T cell receptor beta chains drawn from one sample of a study of T cells in tuberculosis. TCRdb's copy holds only in-frame clones and misses some; the assay was immunoSEQ multiplex PCR. In the table there are roughly 92,000 clones, more than 75% of which are singletons. The sample consisted of CD1b-GMM tetramer-negative cells sorted from PBMCs. Receptors were obtained from an adult woman with latent tuberculosis. Both conserved end residues are part of each CDR3. D genes are given only for firm matches.

-,TRBV5-7,CASSLGYYHEGKETQYF
-,TRBV5-4,CASSLPGDETQYF
-,TRBV2,CASSELMGARTEAFF
TRBD1,TRBV6-5,CASRPDLWTGDGYTF
-,TRBV7-7,CASTPGGKAGELFF
-,TRBV9,CASSVEGRVGFGGYTF
-,TRBV6-1,CASSELRQGTQYF
-,TRBV19,CASSLEQGEIGNQPQHF
-,TRBV28,CASSFQRAHTGELFF
-,TRBV19,CASSIPGKQFSGANVLTF
TRBD1,TRBV7-2,CASSLAWDRGQYF
TRBD1,TRBV5-1,CASSWGDRGPSYEQYF
-,TRBV27,CASSDFDEQFF
-,TRBV11-2,CASSLEGRNSPLHF
-,TRBV28,CASSLGRGGNTIYF
TRBD2,TRBV7-2,CASILAGGYNEQFF
-,TRBV9,CASSGENTEAFF
-,TRBV19,CASSIRDIPNQPQHF
TRBD2,TRBV7-2,CASSPSGGAGEQFF
-,TRBV5-8,CASSSRQVQHF
TRBD1,TRBV4-3,CASSQGTGKEKLFF
TRBD2,TRBV27,CASRAGGRETQYF
TRBD1,TRBV5-4,CASSLEQGAETQYF
TRBD2,TRBV5-1,CASSFRSSGVYNEQFF
-,TRBV6-5,CATSGSSYNEQFF
-,TRBV18,CASSPEQETQYF
-,TRBV7-6,CASSPATGQNTEAFF
TRBD1,TRBV7-2,CASSLVQAGTDLSGNTIYF
TRBD2,TRBV5-5,CASSLLAGGYNEQFF
-,TRBV7-9,CASSQRSSGANVLTF
TRBD2,TRBV28,CASSYGTRQYNEQFF
-,TRBV30,CAWSDYYGYTF
TRBD2,TRBV27,CASSVLAGGSGANVLTF
-,TRBV30,CAWGGNSNQPQHF
TRBD2,TRBV2,CASSGLAGGHYEQYF
TRBD2,TRBV5-4,CASSWMGRDEQFF
-,TRBV14,CASSPFPSGAAAELFF
TRBD1,TRBV13,CASSEGQESNYGYTF
-,TRBV7-9,CASSLPGDNQPQHF
TRBD1,TRBV6-6,CASSPGQGRGGQPQHF
TRBD1,TRBV6-1,CASSGDRGRRETQYF
-,TRBV11-2,CASSLVSLGRGLGTQYF
-,TRBV5-4,CASSGRTRDTQYF
TRBD2,TRBV6-1,CASSESGNPNEQFF
TRBD2,TRBV5-4,CASSHSGGPFSEQFF
TRBD2,TRBV5-1,CASSPSGRGTGELFF
TRBD2,TRBV11-3,CASSLAGLASDEQFF
-,TRBV7-2,CASSLARGIELRNTEAFF
TRBD1,TRBV6-4,CASSESWGTGQETQYF
TRBD1,TRBV5-1,CASSAGTGAETQYF
-,TRBV7-9,CASSLDQRGEQFF
-,TRBV6-5,CASTTEYNEQFF
TRBD1,TRBV9,CASSSGTAAETQYF
TRBD1,TRBV4-2,CASSQENRGETQYF
-,TRBV5-4,CASSSIEADTQYF
TRBD1,TRBV30,CAWSGPGGLGYEQYF
-,TRBV10-3,CAISDGTRGGQPQHF
TRBD2,TRBV6-4,CASSDSVAGGHNEQFF
TRBD1,TRBV6-6,CASSPWTGSLEKLFF